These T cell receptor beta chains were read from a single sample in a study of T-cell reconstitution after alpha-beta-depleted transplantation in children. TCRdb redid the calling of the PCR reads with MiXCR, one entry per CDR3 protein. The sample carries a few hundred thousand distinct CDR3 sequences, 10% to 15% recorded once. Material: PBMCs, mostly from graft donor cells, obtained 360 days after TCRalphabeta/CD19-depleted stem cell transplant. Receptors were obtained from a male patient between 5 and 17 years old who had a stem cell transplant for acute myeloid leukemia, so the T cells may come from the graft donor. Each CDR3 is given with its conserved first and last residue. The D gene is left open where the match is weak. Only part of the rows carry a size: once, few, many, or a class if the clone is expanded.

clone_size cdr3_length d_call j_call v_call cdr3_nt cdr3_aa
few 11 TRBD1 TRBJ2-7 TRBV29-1 TGCAGCGCCGGGACAGCCTACGAGCAGTACTTC CSAGTAYEQYF
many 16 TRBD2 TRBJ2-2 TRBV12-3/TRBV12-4 TGTGCCAGCAGTAAGGGACTAGCGGGAGTGACCGGGGAGCTGTTTTTT CASSKGLAGVTGELFF
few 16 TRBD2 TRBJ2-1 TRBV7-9 TGTGCCAGCAGGCAAGGACTAGCGGGGGCCTACAATGAGCAGTTCTTC CASRQGLAGAYNEQFF
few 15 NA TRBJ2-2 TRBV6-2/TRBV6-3 TGTGCCAGCAGTTACTCAGACACCCACACCGGGGAGCTGTTTTTT CASSYSDTHTGELFF
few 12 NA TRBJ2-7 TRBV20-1 TGCAGTGCTAGACCTCGGGGAGGCGAGCAGTACTTC CSARPRGGEQYF
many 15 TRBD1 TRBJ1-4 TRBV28 TGTGCCAGCAGTTGGGACAGGGGGCGCAATGAAAAACTGTTTTTT CASSWDRGRNEKLFF
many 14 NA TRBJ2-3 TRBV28 TGTGCCACCGATGGGAGCGGAAGCACAGATACGCAGTATTTT CATDGSGSTDTQYF
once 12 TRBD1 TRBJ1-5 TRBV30 TGTGCCTGGAGTCCACAGGGGCAGCCCCAGCATTTT CAWSPQGQPQHF
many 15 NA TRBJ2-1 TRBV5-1 TGCGCCAGCAGCTTGGGGCAGGGATTTGACAATGAGCAGTTCTTC CASSLGQGFDNEQFF
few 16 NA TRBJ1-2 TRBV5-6 TGTGCCAGCAGCTTGGATCCGGTTCCAATTCGAGATGGCTACACCTTC CASSLDPVPIRDGYTF
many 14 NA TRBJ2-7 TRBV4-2 TGTGCCAGCAGCCCGACCTTAGCCTACTACGAGCAGTACTTC CASSPTLAYYEQYF
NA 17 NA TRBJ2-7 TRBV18 TGTGCCAGCTCACCGGAATTAGCAGGGGTCTCTCGCTACGAGCAGTACTTC CASSPELAGVSRYEQYF
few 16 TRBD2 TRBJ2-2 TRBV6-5 TGTGCCAGCAGTTACGACACTAGCGGGAGGACCGGGGAGCTGTTTTTT CASSYDTSGRTGELFF
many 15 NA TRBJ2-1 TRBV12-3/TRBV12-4 TGTGCCAGCAGTCCGACTAGGCCCTCCTACAATGAGCAGTTCTTC CASSPTRPSYNEQFF
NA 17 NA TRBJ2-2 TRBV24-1 TGTGCCACCAGTGATTATGAGAAGGGCCTTAACACCGGGGAGCTGTTTTTT CATSDYEKGLNTGELFF
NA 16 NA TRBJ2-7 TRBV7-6 TGTGCCAGCAGCTTATTAGCTCGGGGGAAATCCTACGAGCAGTACTTC CASSLLARGKSYEQYF
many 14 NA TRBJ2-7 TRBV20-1 TGCAGTGCTCCAATGGGGCGTCGCTCCTACGAGCAGTACTTC CSAPMGRRSYEQYF
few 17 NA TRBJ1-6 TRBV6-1 TGTGCCAGCAACGATAGGGAAGTTAGCTCCTATAATTCACCCCTCCACTTT CASNDREVSSYNSPLHF